This TCR beta chain was identified in a study of blood T cell repertoires in COVID-19. Looking at the study overall: Material from acute and convalescent COVID-19 was sourced from the United States, Italy and Spain. PBMCs, B-cell-depleted T cells, or T cells were the source of the cDNA or gDNA that made up the material.

Germline trimming cut 4 bases from V and 8 bases from J; bases unmatched to any gene: 12. From germline, CDR1 is LNHDA and CDR2 SQIVND (reference sequence). The CDR3 has 15 amino acids. In the source study's methods: Estimated nucleated cell counts came from reference gene primer amplification. Sequencing used immunoSEQ multiplex PCR; TCRdb keeps in-frame clones, though not all of them. D and trimming were read from the DNA, whereas the V and J calls and clone size are those reported in that table. The table includes about 47,000 clones, approximately 80% detected once. This chain links TRBV19 with TRBJ1-1, with 8 positions matching TRBD1. The sample taken for sequencing was peripheral blood. This sequence originates from a man aged 55 to 70 with acute or convalescent COVID-19. CDR3 coding DNA: TGTGCCAGTAGTACATTGACAGGGGTCGCTTCGGAAGCTTTCTTT. It is translated as CASSTLTGVASEAFF.